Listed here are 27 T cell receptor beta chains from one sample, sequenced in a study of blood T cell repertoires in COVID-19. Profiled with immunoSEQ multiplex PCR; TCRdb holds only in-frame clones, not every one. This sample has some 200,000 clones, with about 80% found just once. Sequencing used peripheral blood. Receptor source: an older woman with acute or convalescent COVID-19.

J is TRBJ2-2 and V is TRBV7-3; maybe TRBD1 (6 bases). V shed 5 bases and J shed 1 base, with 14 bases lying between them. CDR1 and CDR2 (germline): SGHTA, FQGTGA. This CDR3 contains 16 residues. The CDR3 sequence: CASSRRTGQNTGELFF. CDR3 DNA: TGTGCCAGCAGCCGGCGGACGGGACAGAACACCGGGGAGCTGTTTTTT.

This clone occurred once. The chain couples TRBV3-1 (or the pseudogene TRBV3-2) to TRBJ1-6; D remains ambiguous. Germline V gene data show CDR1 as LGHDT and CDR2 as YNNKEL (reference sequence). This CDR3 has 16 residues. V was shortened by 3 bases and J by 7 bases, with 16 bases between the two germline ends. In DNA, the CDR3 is TGTGCCAGCAGCCACGGTACAGCCTCCGAGAATTCACCCCTCCACTTT. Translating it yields CASSHGTASENSPLHF.

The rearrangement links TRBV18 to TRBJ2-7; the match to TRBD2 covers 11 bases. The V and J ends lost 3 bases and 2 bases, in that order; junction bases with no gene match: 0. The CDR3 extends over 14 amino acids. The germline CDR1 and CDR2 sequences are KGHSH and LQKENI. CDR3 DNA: TGTGCCAGCTCACCTAGCGGGAGGGCCTACGAGCAGTACTTC. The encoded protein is CASSPSGRAYEQYF.

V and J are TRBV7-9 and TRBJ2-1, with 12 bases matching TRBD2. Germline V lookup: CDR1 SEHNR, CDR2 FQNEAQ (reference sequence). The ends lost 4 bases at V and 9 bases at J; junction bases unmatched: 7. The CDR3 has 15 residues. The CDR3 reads CASSSRTSGKAEQFF. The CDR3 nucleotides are TGTGCCAGCAGCTCCAGGACTAGCGGGAAGGCTGAGCAGTTCTTC.

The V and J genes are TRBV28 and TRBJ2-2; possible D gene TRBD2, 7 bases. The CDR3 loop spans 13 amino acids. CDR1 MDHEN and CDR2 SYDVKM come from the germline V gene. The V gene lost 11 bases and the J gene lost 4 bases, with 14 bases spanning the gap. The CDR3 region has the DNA TGTGCCGGAGGGGGAGGGGGCACCGGGGAGCTGTTTTTT. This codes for CAGGGGGTGELFF.

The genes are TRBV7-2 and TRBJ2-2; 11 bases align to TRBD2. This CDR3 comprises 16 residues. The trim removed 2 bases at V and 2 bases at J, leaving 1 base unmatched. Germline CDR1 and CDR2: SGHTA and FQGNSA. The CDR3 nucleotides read TGTGCCAGCAGCTTACTAGCGGGAGGCAACACCGGGGAGCTGTTTTTT. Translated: CASSLLAGGNTGELFF.

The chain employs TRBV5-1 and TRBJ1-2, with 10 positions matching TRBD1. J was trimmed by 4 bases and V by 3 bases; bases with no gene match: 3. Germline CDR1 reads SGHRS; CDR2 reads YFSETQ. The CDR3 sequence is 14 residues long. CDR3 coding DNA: TGCGCCAGCAGCTATGGACAGGGGGGCTATGGCTACACCTTC. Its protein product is CASSYGQGGYGYTF.

CDR3 nucleotide sequence: TGTGCCAGCAGCCCGTTAGCGGGAGCGGCCCACGAGCAGTACTTC. It yields the protein CASSPLAGAAHEQYF. This sequence joins TRBV5-6 and TRBJ2-7; TRBD2 matches 9 bases. The CDR3 runs 15 residues. Germline-derived CDR1 and CDR2 are SGHDT and YYEEEE. The V segment lost 4 bases and the J segment 5 bases; nucleotides outside the gene matches: 10.

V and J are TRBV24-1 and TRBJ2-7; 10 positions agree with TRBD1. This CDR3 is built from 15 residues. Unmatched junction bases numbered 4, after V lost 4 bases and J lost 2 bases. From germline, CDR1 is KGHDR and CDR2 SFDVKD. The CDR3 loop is CATSDPGQGAYEQYF. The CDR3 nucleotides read TGTGCCACCAGTGACCCTGGACAGGGGGCCTACGAGCAGTACTTC.

CDR3 bases: TGCAGCGTTTCCCCAGGGAGCGGGAGCTCCTACGAGCAGTACTTC. Amino acid sequence: CSVSPGSGSSYEQYF. The chain carries TRBV29-1 and TRBJ2-7; 8 nucleotides match TRBD2. The CDR3 runs to 15 residues. Germline assignment: CDR1 SQVTM and CDR2 ANQGSEA. J lost 0 bases, V lost 5 bases, and 9 bases had no gene match.

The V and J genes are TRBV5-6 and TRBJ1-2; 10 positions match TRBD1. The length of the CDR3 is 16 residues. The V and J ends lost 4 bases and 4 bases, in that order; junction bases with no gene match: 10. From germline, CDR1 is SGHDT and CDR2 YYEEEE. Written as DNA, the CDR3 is TGTGCCAGCAGCGCCGGGACAGGGGATTTCGGCTATGGCTACACCTTC. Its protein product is CASSAGTGDFGYGYTF.

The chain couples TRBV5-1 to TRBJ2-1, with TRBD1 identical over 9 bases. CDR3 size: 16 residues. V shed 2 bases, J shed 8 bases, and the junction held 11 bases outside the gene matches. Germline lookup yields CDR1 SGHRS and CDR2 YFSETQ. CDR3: CASSFSGTGFVDEQFF. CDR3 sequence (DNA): TGCGCCAGCAGCTTCTCCGGGACAGGGTTCGTCGATGAGCAGTTCTTC.

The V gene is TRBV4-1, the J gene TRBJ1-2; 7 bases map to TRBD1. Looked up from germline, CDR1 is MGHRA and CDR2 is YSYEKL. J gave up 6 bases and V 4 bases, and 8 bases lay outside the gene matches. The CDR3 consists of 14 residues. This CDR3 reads CASSLRQGSNGYTF. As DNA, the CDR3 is TGCGCCAGCAGCCTCCGACAGGGTAGTAATGGCTACACCTTC.

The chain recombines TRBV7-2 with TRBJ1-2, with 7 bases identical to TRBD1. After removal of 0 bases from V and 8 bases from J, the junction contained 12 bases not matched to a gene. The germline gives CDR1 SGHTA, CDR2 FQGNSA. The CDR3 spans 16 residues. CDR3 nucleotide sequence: TGTGCCAGCAGCTTAGCCGGCCCCGGGACAGCACTCGGCTACACCTTC. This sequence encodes CASSLAGPGTALGYTF.

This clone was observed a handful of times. For the CDR3, the DNA is TGTGCCAGCAGCTTAGAACAGGATAATTCACCCCTCCACTTT. Amino acid sequence: CASSLEQDNSPLHF. The chain employs TRBV7-9 and TRBJ1-6; perhaps TRBD1 as D (5 bases). Between the trimmed V and J ends, which lost 1 base and 5 bases, there was a span of 6 bases. In germline, CDR1 is SEHNR, CDR2 FQNEAQ (reference sequence). This CDR3 region has 14 residues.

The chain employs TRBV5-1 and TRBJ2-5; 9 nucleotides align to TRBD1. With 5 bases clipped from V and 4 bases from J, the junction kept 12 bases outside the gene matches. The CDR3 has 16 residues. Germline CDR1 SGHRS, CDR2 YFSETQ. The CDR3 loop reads CASRRGDRDRPETQYF. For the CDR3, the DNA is TGCGCCAGCAGACGGGGGGACAGGGACAGACCAGAGACCCAGTACTTC.

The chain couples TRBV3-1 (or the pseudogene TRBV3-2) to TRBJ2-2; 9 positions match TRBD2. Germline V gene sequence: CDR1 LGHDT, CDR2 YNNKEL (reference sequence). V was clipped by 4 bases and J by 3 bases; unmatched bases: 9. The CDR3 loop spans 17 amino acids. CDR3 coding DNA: TGTGCCAGCAGCCCACCGACCGGGACTAGCTACACCGGGGAGCTGTTTTTT. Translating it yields CASSPPTGTSYTGELFF.

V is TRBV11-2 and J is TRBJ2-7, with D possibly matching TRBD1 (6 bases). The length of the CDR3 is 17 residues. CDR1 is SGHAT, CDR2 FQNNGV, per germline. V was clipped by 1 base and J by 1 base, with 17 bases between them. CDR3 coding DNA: TGTGCCAGCAGCTTAGGGACGGATCAGGGGTGGTCCTACGAGCAGTACTTC. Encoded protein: CASSLGTDQGWSYEQYF.

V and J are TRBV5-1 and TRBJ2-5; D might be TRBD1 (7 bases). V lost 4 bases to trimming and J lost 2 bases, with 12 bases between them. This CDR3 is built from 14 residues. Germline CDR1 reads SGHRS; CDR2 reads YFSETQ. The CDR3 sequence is CASSRGTAQETQYF. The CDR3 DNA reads TGCGCCAGCAGCCGGGGGACAGCTCAAGAGACCCAGTACTTC.

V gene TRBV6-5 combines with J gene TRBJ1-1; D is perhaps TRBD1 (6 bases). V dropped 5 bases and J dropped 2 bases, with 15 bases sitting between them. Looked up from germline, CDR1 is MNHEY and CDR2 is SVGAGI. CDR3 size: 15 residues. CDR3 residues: CASSTRQAANTEAFF. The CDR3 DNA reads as TGTGCCAGCAGTACGCGACAGGCGGCAAACACTGAAGCTTTCTTT.

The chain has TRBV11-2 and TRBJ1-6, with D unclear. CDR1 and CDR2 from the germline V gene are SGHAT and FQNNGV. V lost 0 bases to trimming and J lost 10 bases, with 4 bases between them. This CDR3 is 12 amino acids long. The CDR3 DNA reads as TGTGCCAGCAGCTTAGAGAGGTCACCCCTCCACTTT. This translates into CASSLERSPLHF.

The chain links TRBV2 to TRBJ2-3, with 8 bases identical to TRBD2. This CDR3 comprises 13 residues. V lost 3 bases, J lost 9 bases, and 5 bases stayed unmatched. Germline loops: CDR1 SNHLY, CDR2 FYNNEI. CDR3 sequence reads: CASSEGLVETQYF. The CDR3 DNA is TGTGCCAGCAGTGAGGGACTAGTTGAGACGCAGTATTTT.

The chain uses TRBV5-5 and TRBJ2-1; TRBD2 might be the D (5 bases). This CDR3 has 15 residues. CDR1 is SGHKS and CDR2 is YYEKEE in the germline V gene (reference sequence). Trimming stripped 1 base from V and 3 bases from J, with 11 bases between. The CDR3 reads CASSLIQRSYNEQFF. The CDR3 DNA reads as TGTGCCAGCAGCTTGATCCAGCGGAGCTACAATGAGCAGTTCTTC.

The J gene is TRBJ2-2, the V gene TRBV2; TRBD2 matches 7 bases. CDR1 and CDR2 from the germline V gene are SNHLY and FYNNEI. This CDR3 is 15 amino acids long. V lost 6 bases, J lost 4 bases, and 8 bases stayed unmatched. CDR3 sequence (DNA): TGTGCCAGCAGGGGTCGGGGGGTCGGCACCGGGGAGCTGTTTTTT. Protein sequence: CASRGRGVGTGELFF.

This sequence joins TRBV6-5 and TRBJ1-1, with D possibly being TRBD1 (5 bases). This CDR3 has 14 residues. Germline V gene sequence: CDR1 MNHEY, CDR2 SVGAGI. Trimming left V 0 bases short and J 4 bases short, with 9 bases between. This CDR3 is CASSYSRDGTEAFF. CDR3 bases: TGTGCCAGCAGTTACTCCAGGGATGGCACTGAAGCTTTCTTT.

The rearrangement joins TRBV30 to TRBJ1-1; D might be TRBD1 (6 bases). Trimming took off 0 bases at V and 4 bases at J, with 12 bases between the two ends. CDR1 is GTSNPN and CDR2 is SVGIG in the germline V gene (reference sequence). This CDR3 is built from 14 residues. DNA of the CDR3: TGTGCCTGGAGTGTCGGTCAGGGGTTCACTGAAGCTTTCTTT. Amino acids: CAWSVGQGFTEAFF.

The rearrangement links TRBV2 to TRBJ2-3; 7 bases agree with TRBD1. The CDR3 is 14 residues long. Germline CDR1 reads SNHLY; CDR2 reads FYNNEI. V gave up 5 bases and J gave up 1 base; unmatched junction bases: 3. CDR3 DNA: TGTGCCAGCAGTCTAGACAGGGGCACAGATACGCAGTATTTT. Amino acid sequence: CASSLDRGTDTQYF.